The T cell receptor (beta chain) described here comes from a study of T-cell memory formation after mild COVID-19. Background on the study: Largely, TCR clusters stayed within a single donor. Study-level findings and limits: CD4+ contracting clones lay mainly in CM and EM, CD8+ ones in EMRA. CD4+ bias marked clones expanding day 15 to 37, unlike balanced contracting clones.

On this clonotype itself: The antigen remains unidentified.

TCR alpha and TCR beta cDNA libraries carrying sample barcodes and UMIs came from 5'RACE with constant-segment primers. TCRdb itself ran the 5' RACE reads through MiXCR, one entry per CDR3 protein. The sample lists about 130,000 distinct CDR3 sequences; about 16% were seen once. Trimming shortened V by 0 bases and J by 0 bases, and 8 bases separated the two germline ends. Germline CDR1 LGHNA, CDR2 YSLEER. There are 15 residues in the CDR3. The V gene is TRBV4-3, the J gene TRBJ1-1; D gene unclear. This receptor was taken from an adult woman who had mild COVID-19 (a few samples of this study predate the infection). Cell type and time point are not known. Material: PBMCs or a T cell subset sorted from them (not recorded which). This CDR3 reads CASSQDEFMNTEAFF. In DNA, the CDR3 is TGCGCCAGCAGCCAAGATGAGTTCATGAACACTGAAGCTTTCTTT.